This entry concerns a single TCR beta chain. V was pared by 2 bases and J by 4 bases, with 6 bases of the junction left unmatched. The germline V gene encodes CDR1 MNHEY and CDR2 SVGAGI. This CDR3 is 15 amino acids long. This entry comes from a study of blood T cell repertoires in COVID-19. At the level of the study: Samples came from the United States, Italy and Spain, spanning acute and convalescent COVID-19. T cells, B-cell-depleted T cells, or PBMCs supplied cDNA or gDNA.

Method: immunoSEQ multiplex PCR; TCRdb's copy keeps in-frame clones and lacks some. Of around 130,000 clones listed, approximately 80% were seen once; the top ten hold around 1.9%. V usage is TRBV6-5 and J usage is TRBJ1-2, with 8 bases identical to TRBD1. Sequenced: peripheral blood. The sequence was obtained from a man between 65 and 85 years old with acute or convalescent COVID-19. The CDR3 bases are TGTGCCAGCAGTTACGGCAGGGGGCCTTCCTATGGCTACACCTTC. Translating it yields CASSYGRGPSYGYTF.